Below are 21 T cell receptor beta chains sequenced from a single sample in a study of cytomegalovirus exposure and HLA in healthy donors. PCR involved 60 Vbeta and 13 Jbeta primers. Produced via immunoSEQ multiplex PCR; TCRdb's table is partial and in-frame only. In the table there are more than 150,000 clones, 80% to 85% of which are singletons. Sequencing was performed on PBMCs. The receptors shown here come from a woman aged 18 to 35 in good health and CMV-seronegative.

The V gene is TRBV10-3, the J gene TRBJ1-3, with a weak D call TRBD1 (5 bases). Per germline, CDR1 ENHRY and CDR2 SYGVKD. V dropped 8 bases and J dropped 0 bases, with 11 bases sitting between them. The CDR3 contains 14 residues. CDR3 residues: CAIQGGDSGNTIYF. CDR3 sequence (DNA): TGTGCCATCCAGGGCGGTGACTCTGGAAACACCATATATTTT.

V and J are TRBV28 and TRBJ1-2, with D perhaps matching TRBD1 (5 bases). Trimming removed 8 bases from V and 2 bases from J, with 6 bases in between. The CDR3 loop spans 11 amino acids. Germline V lookup: CDR1 MDHEN, CDR2 SYDVKM. The CDR3 is CASGGNYGYTF. The CDR3 DNA reads as TGTGCCAGCGGGGGGAACTATGGCTACACCTTC.

In nucleotides, the CDR3 is TGTGCCTGGGTTCCCGTTTCGGGAGGTTCCCAATACGAGCAGTACTTC. Translating it yields CAWVPVSGGSQYEQYF. The gene calls are TRBV30 and TRBJ2-7; TRBD2 matches 7 bases. Germline V CDR1 and CDR2: GTSNPN, SVGIG (reference sequence). The V gene end was trimmed by 5 bases and the J gene end by 4 bases; junction bases not matched to a gene: 17. The CDR3 runs 16 residues.

This chain connects TRBV15 to TRBJ1-4, with D perhaps matching TRBD1 (6 bases). V was cut by 1 base and J by 8 bases, with 14 bases left in between. The CDR3 consists of 15 residues. Germline V CDR1 and CDR2: LNHNV, YYDKDF (reference sequence). The CDR3 DNA reads as TGTGCCACCAGCAGAGCCGCAGGGGATCGGGAAAAACTGTTTTTT. The encoded protein is CATSRAAGDREKLFF.

This clone was recorded a few times. CDR3 residues: CAIKIELGQDTDTQYF. The CDR3 DNA follows: TGTGCCATCAAAATAGAGTTGGGACAGGACACAGATACGCAGTATTTT. The rearrangement links TRBV10-3 to TRBJ2-3, with 8 bases fitting TRBD1. Germline CDR1 and CDR2: ENHRY and SYGVKD. The CDR3 has 16 residues. V was clipped by 7 bases and J by 2 bases; unmatched bases: 11.

This clone is a singleton in its sample. The chain combines TRBV11-2 with TRBJ2-7, with D possibly matching TRBD2 (5 bases). The germline CDR1 and CDR2 sequences are SGHAT and FQNNGV. The CDR3 covers 15 residues. V was trimmed by 4 bases and J by 8 bases, leaving 21 bases between them. The CDR3 sequence: CASSSSAGELSQQYF. Here the CDR3 DNA reads TGTGCCAGCAGCTCGTCGGCCGGGGAGCTCTCTCAGCAGTACTTC.

There are a few counts of this clone. The rearrangement uses TRBV5-6 and TRBJ1-5, with 7 nucleotides matching TRBD1. Per the germline V gene, CDR1 is SGHDT and CDR2 is YYEEEE. J gave up 4 bases and V 5 bases, and 0 bases lay outside the gene matches. The CDR3 covers 12 residues. Here the CDR3 DNA reads TGTGCCAGCAGGACAGGGAATCAGCCCCAGCATTTT. Translation: CASRTGNQPQHF.

The V gene is TRBV7-9, the J gene TRBJ2-5; D may be TRBD2 (5 bases). Germline values: CDR1 SEHNR, CDR2 FQNEAQ (reference sequence). This CDR3 has 14 amino acids. V lost 3 bases and J lost 2, with 10 bases in between. This chain's CDR3 is CASSFQAEQETQYF. In DNA, the CDR3 is TGTGCCAGCAGCTTTCAAGCGGAACAAGAGACCCAGTACTTC. The full variable domain, completed using reference TRBV7-9 and TRBJ2-5, is DTGVSQNPRHKITKRGQNVTFRCDPISEHNRLYWYRQTLGQGPEFLTYFQNEAQLEKSRLLSDRFSAERPKGSFSTLEIQRTEQGDSAMYLCASSFQAEQETQYFGPGTRLLVL.

This chain links TRBV23-1 with TRBJ2-3, with D tentatively TRBD1 (6 bases). TRBV23-1 is reported as an ORF; its role is uncertain. V was cut by 9 bases and J by 0 bases, with 16 bases left in between. The CDR3 runs 15 residues. The CDR3 region is CASGLWDTSTDTQYF. CDR3 nucleotides: TGCGCCAGTGGGCTTTGGGACACCAGCACAGATACGCAGTATTTT.

This chain uses TRBV5-1 with TRBJ1-1, with D unclear. Per germline, CDR1 SGHRS and CDR2 YFSETQ. Trimming took 1 base from V and 3 from J, leaving 10 bases between them. The length of the CDR3 is 14 residues. CDR3 amino acids: CASSLSGAYTEAFF. For the CDR3, the DNA is TGCGCCAGCAGCTTGTCGGGTGCGTACACTGAAGCTTTCTTT. Supplemented by reference TRBV5-1 and TRBJ1-1, the full variable domain reads KAGVTQTPRYLIKTRGQQVTLSCSPISGHRSVSWYQQTPGQGLQFLFEYFSETQRNKGNFPGRFSGRQFSNSRSEMNVSTLELGDSALYLCASSLSGAYTEAFFGQGTRLTVV.

The chain is built from TRBV28 and TRBJ2-5; 8 bases line up with TRBD1. Germline V gene sequence: CDR1 MDHEN, CDR2 SYDVKM. The V segment lost 5 bases and the J segment 5 bases; nucleotides outside the gene matches: 7. This CDR3 has 14 residues. The CDR3: CASSNGQGYETQYF. The CDR3 coding sequence is TGTGCCAGCAGTAATGGACAGGGTTATGAGACCCAGTACTTC.

The chain combines TRBV25-1 with TRBJ1-2; TRBD1 aligns across 10 bases. Trimming removed 3 bases from V and 7 bases from J; junction bases left unmatched: 2. There are 13 residues in the CDR3. Germline V lookup: CDR1 MGHDK, CDR2 SYGVNS. The CDR3 spells CASSDRDRGGYTF. Written as DNA, the CDR3 is TGTGCCAGCAGTGACCGGGACAGGGGTGGCTACACCTTC.

This clone was picked up a small number of times. The gene calls are TRBV30 and TRBJ2-3; D is possibly TRBD2 (6 bases). CDR3 size: 15 residues. CDR1 and CDR2 (germline): GTSNPN, SVGIG (reference sequence). The V gene lost 2 bases and the J gene lost 0 bases, with 12 bases spanning the gap. The CDR3: CAWSQNLASTDTQYF. For the CDR3, the DNA is TGTGCCTGGAGTCAAAACCTAGCGAGCACAGATACGCAGTATTTT.

The chain uses TRBV7-3 and TRBJ2-1; 12 nucleotides align to TRBD2. Germline V gene sequence: CDR1 SGHTA, CDR2 FQGTGA. Trimming removed 4 bases from V and 5 bases from J; junction bases left unmatched: 6. The CDR3 consists of 16 residues. In DNA form, the CDR3 reads TGTGCCAGCAGCTCCAGCGGACTAGCGGGAAACAATGAGCAGTTCTTC. Protein: CASSSSGLAGNNEQFF.

The chain joins TRBV25-1 to TRBJ2-2; no definite D call. The V end was cut by 0 bases, the J end by 2 bases, with 4 bases between. The CDR3 runs to 14 residues. The germline gives CDR1 MGHDK, CDR2 SYGVNS. The DNA for the CDR3 is TGTGCCAGCAGTGAATATACTAACACCGGGGAGCTGTTTTTT. It encodes CASSEYTNTGELFF.

This clone came up once. The genes are TRBV19 and TRBJ1-6; 7 nucleotides align to TRBD1. The CDR3 runs 15 residues. Trimming took 3 bases from V and 8 from J; bases not matched to a gene: 7. Germline V lookup: CDR1 LNHDA, CDR2 SQIVND (reference sequence). As DNA, the CDR3 is TGTGCCAGTAGTATGAGAGAGGGGGCATATTCACCCCTCCACTTT. As protein: CASSMREGAYSPLHF.

The rearrangement uses TRBV7-3 and TRBJ2-1, with TRBD2 identical over 9 bases. The CDR3 runs 13 residues. Germline loops: CDR1 SGHTA, CDR2 FQGTGA. With V trimmed by 7 bases and J by 7 bases, 5 bases remained unmatched. CDR3 amino acids: CASKLAGGNEQFF. CDR3 in DNA: TGTGCCAGCAAACTAGCGGGTGGGAATGAGCAGTTCTTC.

The V gene is TRBV27, the J gene TRBJ1-3; unclear D gene. The germline CDR1 and CDR2 sequences are MNHEY and SMNVEV (reference sequence). The CDR3 sequence is 15 residues long. Trimming cost V 0 bases and J 2 bases, with 8 bases left between them. CDR3 loop: CASSLSKTAGNTIYF. The CDR3 coding sequence is TGTGCCAGCAGTTTATCTAAAACTGCTGGAAACACCATATATTTT.

This chain links TRBV5-1 with TRBJ2-3; maybe TRBD1 (8 bases). Per germline, CDR1 SGHRS and CDR2 YFSETQ. The CDR3 extends over 15 amino acids. Trimming removed 4 bases from V and 3 bases from J, with 15 bases in between. The CDR3 DNA reads as TGCGCCAGCAGCGTGGACAGGGAGGGGACAGATACGCAGTATTTT. Its translation: CASSVDREGTDTQYF.

This chain joins TRBV15 and TRBJ2-7; D possibly corresponds to TRBD2 (5 bases). The CDR3 runs 16 residues. Germline values: CDR1 LNHNV, CDR2 YYDKDF (reference sequence). The V and J ends lost 3 bases and 6 bases respectively, with 21 bases between them. The CDR3 protein is CATSSPPLSVGREQYF. CDR3 in DNA: TGTGCCACCAGCAGCCCACCACTTAGCGTCGGGCGCGAGCAGTACTTC.

The CDR3 coding sequence is TGTGCCAGCAGTTTCAGACCGTTGACAGGGGCCGGCCGTAATCAGCCCCAGCATTTT. Protein product: CASSFRPLTGAGRNQPQHF. The chain joins TRBV27 to TRBJ1-5; 8 bases are shared with TRBD1. The germline V gene has CDR1 MNHEY and CDR2 SMNVEV (reference sequence). The CDR3 length is 19 residues. V trimming: 3 bases; J trimming: 4 bases; junction bases outside the gene matches: 17.